Below are 9 T cell receptor beta chains sequenced from a single sample in a study of T cell responses to AZD1222 COVID-19 vaccine. Sequenced by immunoSEQ multiplex PCR; TCRdb stores in-frame clones only, minus some. The sample consists of around 110,000 clones, 88% of them appearing once. The sequencing used peripheral blood, collected on day 0 of AZD1222 vaccination. The receptors come from an adult in good health.

This chain uses TRBV4-3 with TRBJ2-7, with D uncertain. The CDR3 is 15 amino acids. V was clipped by 0 bases and J by 3 bases, with 12 bases between them. Germline values: CDR1 LGHNA, CDR2 YSLEER. The CDR3 bases are TGCGCCAGCAGCCAAGATGGGGTAGCCCGCTACGAGCAGTACTTC. Translated, it gives CASSQDGVARYEQYF.

This clone appeared once. The V gene is TRBV9, the J gene TRBJ2-4; D might be TRBD2 (7 bases). Trimming took 4 bases from V and 7 from J, leaving 30 bases between them. CDR3 length equals 19 residues. Germline V CDR1 and CDR2: SGDLS, YYNGEE. DNA of the CDR3: TGTGCCAGCAGCCCCCAGAGGGGGGGCGGGGGATTAGTCGGGAACATTCAGTACTTC. Its protein is CASSPQRGGGGLVGNIQYF.

The chain links TRBV3-1 (or the pseudogene TRBV3-2) to TRBJ1-5; D unclear. The germline CDR1 and CDR2 sequences are LGHDT and YNNKEL (reference sequence). The CDR3 runs to 12 residues. Trimming shortened V by 4 bases and J by 9 bases, and 10 bases separated the two germline ends. CDR3 sequence: CASSLPNSPQHF. DNA of the CDR3: TGTGCCAGCAGCCTCCCAAATTCGCCCCAGCATTTT.

The chain couples TRBV6-6 to TRBJ2-7, with a possible D match to TRBD1 (6 bases). Trimming cost V 4 bases and J 5 bases, with 12 bases left between them. Per germline, CDR1 MNHNY and CDR2 SVGAGI (reference sequence). The CDR3 runs to 13 residues. The CDR3 coding sequence is TGTGCCAGCAGTTCCCTCGGACAGAACGAGCAGTACTTC. Its protein product is CASSSLGQNEQYF.

V usage is TRBV28 and J usage is TRBJ2-7; maybe TRBD1 (6 bases). The V gene lost 6 bases and the J gene lost 3 bases, with 18 bases spanning the gap. The length of the CDR3 is 15 residues. Germline V gene sequence: CDR1 MDHEN, CDR2 SYDVKM. The CDR3 loop is CASRNPGTPVYEQYF. In DNA, the CDR3 is TGTGCCAGCAGGAACCCCGGGACACCCGTCTACGAGCAGTACTTC. Supplemented by reference TRBV28 and TRBJ2-7, the full variable domain reads DVKVTQSSRYLVKRTGEKVFLECVQDMDHENMFWYRQDPGLGLRLIYFSYDVKMKEKGDIPEGYSVSREKKERFSLILESASTNQTSMYLCASRNPGTPVYEQYFGPGTRLTVT.

The chain uses TRBV19 and TRBJ1-6, with D tentatively TRBD1 (6 bases). The CDR3 totals 17 residues. Trimming stripped 3 bases from V and 6 bases from J, with 18 bases between. Germline V lookup: CDR1 LNHDA, CDR2 SQIVND (reference sequence). CDR3: CASSIAVQGRRNSPLHF. CDR3 in DNA: TGTGCCAGTAGTATTGCGGTACAGGGTAGACGTAATTCACCCCTCCACTTT.

V is TRBV4-3 and J is TRBJ2-3; tentatively, D is TRBD2 (5 bases). Germline CDR1 and CDR2: LGHNA and YSLEER. The germline V and J ends were trimmed by 0 bases and 2 bases, with 9 bases remaining between them. The CDR3 has 15 amino acids. This chain's CDR3 is CASSQERGHTDTQYF. For the CDR3, the DNA is TGCGCCAGCAGCCAAGAAAGAGGGCACACAGATACGCAGTATTTT.

The genes are TRBV7-2 and TRBJ2-7; D is unresolved. The CDR3 loop spans 12 amino acids. V was clipped by 6 bases and J by 0 bases, with 6 bases between them. Germline CDR1 reads SGHTA; CDR2 reads FQGNSA. CDR3 in DNA: TGTGCCAGCAGGTCTAGCTCCTACGAGCAGTACTTC. Its translation: CASRSSSYEQYF.

This clone was found once. CDR3 coding DNA: TGTGCCTGGAACAGGGGGCATAGAGGGACCCAGTACTTC. Its translation is CAWNRGHRGTQYF. V gene TRBV30 combines with J gene TRBJ2-5; TRBD1 agrees at 9 bases. CDR1 and CDR2 (germline): GTSNPN, SVGIG (reference sequence). V shed 4 bases, J shed 7 bases, and the junction held 7 bases outside the gene matches. The CDR3 is 13 residues long.